Listed below are T cell receptor beta chains from one sample, sequenced in a study of blood T cell repertoires in COVID-19. This table comes from immunoSEQ multiplex PCR, and its TCRdb copy is limited to in-frame clones, with some not included. Of 220,000 or so clones in the sample, approximately 90% were seen once. Sequenced input: peripheral blood. The receptors shown here come from a woman between 45 and 60 years old with COVID-19, enrolled during active disease. CDR3s include the opening cysteine and the closing phenylalanine or tryptophan. Each record gives: V gene, CDR3 length, D gene, J gene, clone size, CDR3 DNA, CDR3 protein. D genes are given only for firm matches. Where a row states a size, it is once, few, many or the class of an expanded clone; other rows omit it.

TRBV7-9,13,.,TRBJ1-1,once,TGTGCCAGCAGCTTAGGCGGCCACACTGAAGCTTTCTTT,CASSLGGHTEAFF
TRBV2,16,.,TRBJ1-3,.,TGTGCCAGCAGTGGTATGGTGGGGGCAGCCGGAAACACCATATATTTT,CASSGMVGAAGNTIYF
TRBV9,16,TRBD2,TRBJ2-3,.,TGTGCCAGCAGCGTAGCAGCGGGGGGTAACGGGGATACGCAGTATTTT,CASSVAAGGNGDTQYF
TRBV19,16,.,TRBJ2-2,.,TGTGCCAGTAAATCTCGGGACACGGCGAACACCGGGGAGCTGTTTTTT,CASKSRDTANTGELFF
TRBV7-6,16,.,TRBJ2-1,.,TGTGCCAGCAGTACAACCTCAGGGTTCTCCTACAATGAGCAGTTCTTC,CASSTTSGFSYNEQFF
TRBV19,13,TRBD1,TRBJ1-5,.,TGTGCCAGTTCTCAGGGGGCAGGACAGCCCCAGCATTTT,CASSQGAGQPQHF
TRBV2,16,.,TRBJ1-2,.,TGTGCCAGCAGTGAACTTAACAGGGAGCGAAGGTATGGCTACACCTTC,CASSELNRERRYGYTF
TRBV14,15,.,TRBJ1-2,.,TGTGCCAGCAGCCAAGTGGGGGCGGTGGACTATGGCTACACCTTC,CASSQVGAVDYGYTF
TRBV28,14,TRBD1,TRBJ1-1,.,TGTGCCAGCAGCCTCATTGACAGGGACACTGAAGCTTTCTTT,CASSLIDRDTEAFF
TRBV11-3,15,TRBD2,TRBJ2-1,.,TGTGCCAGCAGCCGTTCTAGCGGGGGGAGGAATGAGCAGTTCTTC,CASSRSSGGRNEQFF
TRBV5-4,13,.,TRBJ1-1,.,TGTGCCAGCACCGGGACATTGAACACTGAAGCTTTCTTT,CASTGTLNTEAFF
TRBV19,14,TRBD1,TRBJ2-1,.,TGTGCCAGTAGTACAGGGGGCGCCTACAATGAGCAGTTCTTC,CASSTGGAYNEQFF
TRBV11-2,15,.,TRBJ1-2,few,TGTGCCAGCAGCCCTCCCCGACACGGAGGAGAGGGCTACACCTTC,CASSPPRHGGEGYTF
TRBV15,14,.,TRBJ1-4,once,TGTGCCACCCGGGCCTGGGGGGGAAGAGAAAAACTGTTTTTT,CATRAWGGREKLFF
TRBV18,14,.,TRBJ1-5,once,TGTGCCAGCTCGTACGGACGGGATAATCAGCCCCAGCATTTT,CASSYGRDNQPQHF
TRBV7-2,16,.,TRBJ1-6,.,TGTGCCAGCAGGAAAGGCAGACAGCTACCAAATTCACCCCTCCACTTT,CASRKGRQLPNSPLHF
TRBV11-2,13,.,TRBJ2-5,.,TGTGCCAGCAGCTTAGATCACCAGTCGACCCAGTACTTC,CASSLDHQSTQYF
TRBV27,15,TRBD1,TRBJ2-7,.,TGTGCCAGCAGTTTAAACAGAGGGACAGGAGGTAAAAAGTACTTC,CASSLNRGTGGKKYF
TRBV6-5,15,TRBD2,TRBJ2-7,.,TGTGCCAGCAGCCAAGGGACTAGCGGGGCCTACGAGCAGTACTTC,CASSQGTSGAYEQYF
TRBV25-1,16,TRBD1,TRBJ1-6,.,TGTGCCAGCAGTGGGACGGACAGGGGGCTGGATTCACCCCTCCACTTT,CASSGTDRGLDSPLHF
TRBV3-1/TRBV3-2,15,TRBD1,TRBJ2-5,few,TGTGCCAGCAGCCTAGACCACAGGGGGGCAGAGACCCAGTACTTC,CASSLDHRGAETQYF
TRBV5-6,15,.,TRBJ1-2,.,TGTGCCAGCAGCTTCCCAGGGCATAGGTACTATGGCTACACCTTC,CASSFPGHRYYGYTF
TRBV5-4,15,.,TRBJ1-2,.,TGTGCCAGCAGCCCCCTACGAGACGGCAGGAATGGCTACACCTTC,CASSPLRDGRNGYTF
TRBV11-3,13,.,TRBJ1-1,once,TGTGCCAGCAGCTGGGGACAGAACACTGAAGCTTTCTTT,CASSWGQNTEAFF
TRBV9,15,TRBD2,TRBJ2-2,.,TGTGCCAGCAGCGTGGAACTAGCGGGGACCGGGGAGCTGTTTTTT,CASSVELAGTGELFF
TRBV28,15,TRBD2,TRBJ2-7,.,TGTGCCAGCAGTCCCCTAGGGACTAATGGAGACCAAATCCTTTTC,CASSPLGTNGDQILF
TRBV19,14,TRBD2,TRBJ2-5,.,TGTGCCAGTAGTACTATAGCGGGAGGGGAGACCCAGTACTTC,CASSTIAGGETQYF
TRBV12-5,16,.,TRBJ2-3,once,TGTGCTAGTGGTTTGGGGGGCCAGCCTATGTCAGATACGCAGTATTTT,CASGLGGQPMSDTQYF
TRBV10-3,13,.,TRBJ1-2,.,TGTGCCATCAGTGAGCGCGGGGCCCATGGCTACACCTTC,CAISERGAHGYTF
TRBV30,13,.,TRBJ1-2,.,TGTGCCTGGAACGCAGTCTTTAACTATGGCTACACCTTC,CAWNAVFNYGYTF
TRBV24-1,12,TRBD1,TRBJ2-1,.,TGTGCCACCAGTGAAGGGGGCAGTGAGCAGTTCTTC,CATSEGGSEQFF
TRBV27,16,TRBD1,TRBJ1-5,.,TGTGCCAGCAGTTCCACCCTACAGGGGTTCAATCAGCCCCAGCATTTT,CASSSTLQGFNQPQHF
TRBV5-8,16,TRBD2,TRBJ2-7,.,TGTGCCAGCAGTTTACTAGAGGCGGGGGGGCGGTACGAGCAGTACTTC,CASSLLEAGGRYEQYF
TRBV7-8,13,.,TRBJ1-1,.,TGTGCCAGCAGCTTATATGGGCCTGATGAAGCTTTCTTT,CASSLYGPDEAFF